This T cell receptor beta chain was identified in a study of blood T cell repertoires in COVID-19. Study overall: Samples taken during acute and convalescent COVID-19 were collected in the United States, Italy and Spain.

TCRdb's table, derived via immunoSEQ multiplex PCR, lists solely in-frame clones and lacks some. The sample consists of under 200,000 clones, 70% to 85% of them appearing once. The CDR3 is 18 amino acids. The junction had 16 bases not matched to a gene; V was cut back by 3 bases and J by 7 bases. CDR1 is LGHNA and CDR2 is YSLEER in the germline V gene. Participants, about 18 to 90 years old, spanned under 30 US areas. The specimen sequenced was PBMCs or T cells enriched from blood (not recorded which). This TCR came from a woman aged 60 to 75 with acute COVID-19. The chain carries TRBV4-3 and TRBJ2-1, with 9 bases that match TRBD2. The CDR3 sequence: CASSQGLAERGESNEQFF. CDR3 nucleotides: TGCGCCAGCAGCCAGGGCCTGGCCGAGCGGGGGGAGTCTAATGAGCAGTTCTTC.